A selection of T cell receptor beta chains follows, all from one sample in a study of T cell responses to AZD1222 COVID-19 vaccine. This table comes from immunoSEQ multiplex PCR, and its TCRdb copy is limited to in-frame clones, with some not included. This table holds under 200,000 clones, about 92% found once. The input for sequencing was peripheral blood, taken 28 days after the second dose of the MenACWY control vaccine. Source of these receptors: an adult who received the MenACWY meningococcal vaccine as a control. Both conserved end residues are part of each CDR3. The D gene is left open where the match is weak. A row's size may be missing; if present it is once, few, many or a size class.

d_call,v_call,j_call,clone_size,cdr3_aa,cdr3_nt
TRBD1,TRBV24-1,TRBJ2-2,.,CATSDTLTGDRRELFF,TGTGCCACCAGTGATACCCTCACAGGGGATCGCAGGGAGCTGTTTTTT
TRBD1,TRBV6-5,TRBJ2-7,.,CASSPYRGPEEQYF,TGTGCCAGCAGTCCCTACAGGGGGCCCGAGGAGCAGTACTTC
.,TRBV11-2,TRBJ2-3,.,CASSAGTSSTDTQYF,TGTGCCAGCAGCGCGGGCACTTCTAGCACAGATACGCAGTATTTT
.,TRBV28,TRBJ2-7,.,CASMTLGLYEQYF,TGTGCCAGCATGACCCTTGGACTTTACGAGCAGTACTTC
.,TRBV19,TRBJ1-6,once,CASSQPGTNSPLHF,TGTGCCAGTAGCCAGCCTGGGACTAATTCACCCCTCCACTTT
.,TRBV4-2,TRBJ1-1,.,CASSQRSQVNTEAFF,TGTGCCAGCAGCCAAAGATCACAGGTGAACACTGAAGCTTTCTTT
.,TRBV6-5,TRBJ1-2,.,CASSYSRDFSGYTF,TGTGCCAGCAGTTACTCGCGGGACTTCTCTGGCTACACCTTC
.,TRBV6-5,TRBJ2-7,.,CAAARVADYEQYF,TGTGCCGCCGCCCGAGTAGCAGACTACGAGCAGTACTTC
TRBD2,TRBV29-1,TRBJ2-7,.,CSVGTMPYEQYF,TGCAGCGTAGGGACTATGCCCTACGAGCAGTACTTC
.,TRBV27,TRBJ1-6,.,CASSLWVSSYNSPLHF,TGTGCCAGCAGTTTATGGGTCAGCTCCTATAATTCACCCCTCCACTTT
.,TRBV10-3,TRBJ1-6,.,CAISRDRGSPLHF,TGTGCCATCAGCAGGGATAGAGGCTCACCCCTCCACTTT
.,TRBV28,TRBJ1-4,.,CASSLPMGSGEKLFF,TGTGCCAGCAGTTTACCGATGGGTAGTGGAGAAAAACTGTTTTTT
TRBD1,TRBV5-1,TRBJ2-7,.,CASSFRTGSYEQYF,TGCGCCAGCAGCTTCCGGACAGGGTCCTACGAGCAGTACTTC
.,TRBV7-9,TRBJ1-2,.,CASSHDRTFGYTF,TGTGCCAGCAGCCATGACAGGACTTTCGGCTACACCTTC
.,TRBV6-6,TRBJ1-1,.,CASSYDLAANTEAFF,TGTGCCAGCAGTTACGATCTGGCAGCGAACACTGAAGCTTTCTTT
.,TRBV14,TRBJ1-2,.,CASSQDLFYGYTF,TGTGCCAGCAGCCAAGACTTATTTTATGGCTACACCTTC
TRBD2,TRBV9,TRBJ2-1,.,CASSPRLAGANEQFF,TGTGCCAGCAGCCCCAGACTAGCGGGAGCCAATGAGCAGTTCTTC
.,TRBV21-1,TRBJ1-4,.,CASTPLDNQTTNEKLFF,TGTGCCAGTACACCGTTGGACAACCAAACAACTAATGAAAAACTGTTTTTT
.,TRBV2,TRBJ1-2,.,CASSGDGNYGYTF,TGTGCCAGCAGTGGCGACGGAAACTATGGCTACACCTTC
TRBD2,TRBV4-1,TRBJ2-5,few,CASSQDRAAGRETQYF,TGCGCCAGCAGCCAGGACCGGGCCGCCGGGAGGGAGACCCAGTACTTC
.,TRBV7-9,TRBJ1-3,.,CASSRSQDRRNTIYF,TGTGCCAGCAGCCGCTCCCAGGACCGCAGAAACACCATATATTTT
.,TRBV28,TRBJ1-4,.,CASGHSLNEKLFF,TGTGCCAGCGGGCACAGCCTTAATGAAAAACTGTTTTTT
TRBD2,TRBV9,TRBJ2-7,.,CASSVARSGRAYEQYF,TGTGCCAGCAGCGTAGCTCGGAGCGGGAGGGCTTACGAGCAGTACTTC
.,TRBV11-2,TRBJ1-1,.,CASSLPPPNTEAFF,TGTGCCAGCAGCTTACCACCACCGAACACTGAAGCTTTCTTT
.,TRBV19,TRBJ1-1,.,CASSTGYGTEAFF,TGTGCCAGTAGTACAGGCTATGGCACTGAAGCTTTCTTT
TRBD1,TRBV9,TRBJ1-5,.,CASSVGQGGGQPQHF,TGTGCCAGCAGCGTAGGACAGGGGGGTGGTCAGCCCCAGCATTTT
.,TRBV5-1,TRBJ2-2,once,CASSWDGGRNTGELFF,TGCGCCAGCAGCTGGGACGGAGGGAGAAACACCGGGGAGCTGTTTTTT
.,TRBV18,TRBJ1-6,.,CASSSVGSYNSPLHF,TGTGCCAGCTCCTCCGTAGGGAGCTATAATTCACCCCTCCACTTT
TRBD1,TRBV7-9,TRBJ2-1,.,CASSYSWGQFSYNEQFF,TGTGCCAGCAGCTATTCATGGGGACAGTTTTCCTACAATGAGCAGTTCTTC
.,TRBV29-1,TRBJ1-3,.,CSARGPGNTIYF,TGCAGCGCTAGGGGCCCAGGAAACACCATATATTTT
.,TRBV28,TRBJ1-6,.,CASLTVGRSPLHF,TGTGCCAGCTTGACGGTAGGGCGATCACCCCTCCACTTT
.,TRBV6-5,TRBJ1-5,.,CASTGSGYNQPQHF,TGTGCCAGCACGGGGTCCGGGTACAATCAGCCCCAGCATTTT
TRBD2,TRBV24-1,TRBJ2-7,.,CATSPLPPAREGTSEATKQYF,TGTGCCACCAGCCCTTTGCCCCCGGCCAGGGAGGGGACTAGCGAAGCTACGAAGCAGTACTTC
.,TRBV19,TRBJ2-1,.,CASNSYNEQFF,TGTGCCAGTAACTCCTACAATGAGCAGTTCTTC
TRBD2,TRBV3-1/TRBV3-2,TRBJ2-3,.,CASSLKLILAFPDTQYF,TGTGCCAGCAGCCTCAAACTGATACTAGCGTTCCCAGATACGCAGTATTTT
TRBD2,TRBV30,TRBJ2-1,.,CAWSVRGRGSYNEQFF,TGTGCCTGGAGTGTACGGGGGAGGGGCTCCTACAATGAGCAGTTCTTC
.,TRBV19,TRBJ1-2,.,CASSGQTGARYYGYTF,TGTGCCAGTAGTGGGCAGACAGGAGCCCGCTACTATGGCTACACCTTC
TRBD2,TRBV3-1/TRBV3-2,TRBJ2-1,.,CASSLSGISSYNEQFF,TGTGCCAGCAGCCTAAGCGGGATTAGCTCCTACAATGAGCAGTTCTTC
.,TRBV19,TRBJ2-1,.,CASRIRFEQFF,TGTGCCAGTAGGATCAGGTTTGAGCAGTTCTTC
.,TRBV19,TRBJ2-6,.,CASIIDNSGANVLTF,TGTGCCAGTATTATAGACAACTCTGGGGCCAACGTCCTGACTTTC
.,TRBV19,TRBJ1-5,.,CASSPTAGWNQPQHF,TGTGCCAGTAGTCCGACCGCGGGGTGGAATCAGCCCCAACATTTT
.,TRBV7-9,TRBJ1-2,.,CASSLESAVNYGYTF,TGTGCCAGCAGCTTAGAGTCGGCAGTCAACTATGGCTACACCTTC